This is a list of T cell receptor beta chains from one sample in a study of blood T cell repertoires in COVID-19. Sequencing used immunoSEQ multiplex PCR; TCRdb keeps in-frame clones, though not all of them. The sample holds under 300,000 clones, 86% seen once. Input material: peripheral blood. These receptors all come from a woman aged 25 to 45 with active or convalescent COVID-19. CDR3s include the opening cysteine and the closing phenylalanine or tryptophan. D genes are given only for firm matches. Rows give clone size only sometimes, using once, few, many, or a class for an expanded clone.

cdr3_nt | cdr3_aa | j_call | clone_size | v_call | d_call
TGTGCCAGCTTGGGAGGTAAGGGATTCAATGAGCAGTTCTTC | CASLGGKGFNEQFF | TRBJ2-1 | . | TRBV11-3 | .
TGTGCCAGCAGTGAATCCGGGGGGATGGGCAATCAGCCCCAGCATTTT | CASSESGGMGNQPQHF | TRBJ1-5 | . | TRBV6-1 | .
TGTGCCAGCAGCTCCCATGGGGGGGAGCAGTTCTTC | CASSSHGGEQFF | TRBJ2-1 | . | TRBV5-4 | .
TGCGCCAGCGCCCCATCTACAACTAATGAAAAACTGTTTTTT | CASAPSTTNEKLFF | TRBJ1-4 | . | TRBV5-1 | .
TGTGCCATCAGTGAGGTACTAGCGGGGGGGCCGGCTGAGCAGTTCTTC | CAISEVLAGGPAEQFF | TRBJ2-1 | . | TRBV10-3 | TRBD2
TGTGCCAGCTCAGACAGGCCGCCCAAGCCTACTGGAAACACCATATATTTT | CASSDRPPKPTGNTIYF | TRBJ1-3 | . | TRBV18 | .
TGCGCCAGCAGCTTGGGGTCTAGCGGGGGCGGTGAGACCCAGTACTTC | CASSLGSSGGGETQYF | TRBJ2-5 | once | TRBV5-1 | TRBD2
TGTGCCAGCAGCCAAGGGACAGGGGCGATGTCGCCCCAGCATTTT | CASSQGTGAMSPQHF | TRBJ1-5 | few | TRBV3-1/TRBV3-2 | TRBD1
TGTGCCAGCAGCGAACAGGGGCCTATGAACACTGAAGCTTTCTTT | CASSEQGPMNTEAFF | TRBJ1-1 | once | TRBV2 | TRBD1
TGTGCCAGCAGGTGGAGGGACACTGAAGCTTTCTTT | CASRWRDTEAFF | TRBJ1-1 | . | TRBV13 | .
TGTGCCAGCAGCCCTTTTGCTCCTGGCCAAAACATTCAGTACTTC | CASSPFAPGQNIQYF | TRBJ2-4 | . | TRBV5-5 | .
TGTGCCAGCAGTTACAACCTCCTGAGCGAGCAGTACTTC | CASSYNLLSEQYF | TRBJ2-7 | . | TRBV6-6 | .
TGTGCCAGCAGCCAAGCGGACAGAGAGGGAAACACCATATATTTT | CASSQADREGNTIYF | TRBJ1-3 | few | TRBV3-1/TRBV3-2 | .
TGTGCCATCCGGACAGGCTATGGCTACACCTTC | CAIRTGYGYTF | TRBJ1-2 | . | TRBV2 | TRBD1
TGTGCCAGTCGACGACAGGGGAACACTGAAGCTTTCTTT | CASRRQGNTEAFF | TRBJ1-1 | . | TRBV2 | TRBD1
TGTGCCAGCAGTTTAAACAGGGTCGACTATGGCTACACCTTC | CASSLNRVDYGYTF | TRBJ1-2 | . | TRBV28 | .
TGTGCCAGCAGTTTATTTGGCAGGGTTCACTATGGCTACACCTTC | CASSLFGRVHYGYTF | TRBJ1-2 | . | TRBV27 | .
TGTGCCAGCAGTCCCGCGAGGACTGAAGCTTTCTTT | CASSPARTEAFF | TRBJ1-1 | . | TRBV12-3/TRBV12-4 | .
TGTGCCAGCTCACCACCGGCTGGCACAGATACGCAGTATTTT | CASSPPAGTDTQYF | TRBJ2-3 | . | TRBV18 | .
TGTGCCAGCAGCTTACAGGGAAATCCCTACGAGCAGTACTTC | CASSLQGNPYEQYF | TRBJ2-7 | . | TRBV7-2 | .
TGTGCCAGCAGTTTAACCTCCTATCCCCTCCACTTT | CASSLTSYPLHF | TRBJ1-6 | . | TRBV28 | .
TGCGCCAGCAGCATCTACGCAGCGGGGGGTGAGACCCAGTACTTC | CASSIYAAGGETQYF | TRBJ2-5 | . | TRBV5-1 | TRBD2
TGTGCCAGCAGCCCAACCTCCGGGGGGGCCACAGATACGCAGTATTTT | CASSPTSGGATDTQYF | TRBJ2-3 | . | TRBV28 | TRBD2
TGTGCCAGCAGCTTAAGCGGGGGACCCCCTCCTACGGGCGAGCAGTACTTC | CASSLSGGPPPTGEQYF | TRBJ2-7 | . | TRBV7-2 | TRBD2
TGTGCCAGCAGCTTGGGACAGGGGGCCCGGACTCCGCAGTACTTC | CASSLGQGARTPQYF | TRBJ2-7 | . | TRBV7-2 | TRBD1
TGTGCCAGCAGCTTCAGCGGGGGTCTGGGTTCACCCCTCCACTTT | CASSFSGGLGSPLHF | TRBJ1-6 | . | TRBV9 | .
TGTGCCAGCAGCCGGACAGTAATTACATCCTACGAGCAGTACTTC | CASSRTVITSYEQYF | TRBJ2-7 | . | TRBV5-8 | .
TGTGCCAGCAGTGGGGACAGGGGATGGAATGAGCAGTTCTTC | CASSGDRGWNEQFF | TRBJ2-1 | . | TRBV25-1 | TRBD1
TGTGCCAGCAGTTTAGGTGGCAATTCACCCCTCCACTTT | CASSLGGNSPLHF | TRBJ1-6 | once | TRBV27 | .
TGTGCCAGTAGTATGGGTTCTAGCGGGGGTCCTGGGGAGCAGTATTTT | CASSMGSSGGPGEQYF | TRBJ2-3 | . | TRBV19 | TRBD2
TGTGCCAGCAGTTACGAATTGAGTGCAGGCCAAGCTTTCTTT | CASSYELSAGQAFF | TRBJ1-1 | once | TRBV6-5 | .
TGTGCCAGCCAAGAAGCCGGGACTAGCCTCAATGAGCAGTTCTTC | CASQEAGTSLNEQFF | TRBJ2-1 | . | TRBV6-5 | TRBD2
TGTGCCAGCAGCCAAGGTAGGACAGGGCTGGCTAATGAAAAACTGTTTTTT | CASSQGRTGLANEKLFF | TRBJ1-4 | . | TRBV3-1/TRBV3-2 | TRBD1
TGTGCCAGCAGTAATGCTCAAGGGAGGACTGAAGCTTTCTTT | CASSNAQGRTEAFF | TRBJ1-1 | . | TRBV6-2/TRBV6-3 | .
TGTGCCAGCAGTGAAGAAGGTGGGGCGAACACTGAAGCTTTCTTT | CASSEEGGANTEAFF | TRBJ1-1 | . | TRBV6-1 | .
TGTGCCACCAGCAGTACCCAACAGTGGGGCTACACCTTC | CATSSTQQWGYTF | TRBJ1-2 | . | TRBV15 | .
TGTGCCAGCAGTTTTGTGGCCGCGGTAAACTATGGCTACACCTTC | CASSFVAAVNYGYTF | TRBJ1-2 | . | TRBV28 | .
TGCGCCAGCAGCTTGGGACCAGTAGGGACAGGGGATTCTATCTACGAGCAGTACTTC | CASSLGPVGTGDSIYEQYF | TRBJ2-7 | . | TRBV5-1 | TRBD1
TGTGCCACCAGTACAGGGTCGCATGAGCAGTTCTTC | CATSTGSHEQFF | TRBJ2-1 | . | TRBV24-1 | .
TGTGCCAGCACCGACAGGGGGCGGGGAAAACTGTTTTTT | CASTDRGRGKLFF | TRBJ1-4 | . | TRBV12-3/TRBV12-4 | TRBD1
TGTGCCAGCAGCGCTACGGGACACAATCAGCCCCAGCATTTT | CASSATGHNQPQHF | TRBJ1-5 | . | TRBV9 | .
TGTGCCAGTAGTCTGCGAGGGACTAGCGGGGGAGTAGCCTACGAGCAGTTCTTC | CASSLRGTSGGVAYEQFF | TRBJ2-1 | . | TRBV19 | TRBD2
TGTGCCACCAGCAACCCAAGCGGGGCGAACACCGGGGAGCTGTTTTTT | CATSNPSGANTGELFF | TRBJ2-2 | . | TRBV15 | TRBD2
TGTGCCAGCAGCTCCATTAGCGGGGGGGTAAGGCAGTTCTTC | CASSSISGGVRQFF | TRBJ2-1 | . | TRBV7-2 | TRBD2
TGTGCCAGCAGTATAAACGACAGGGCGAATGGCTACACCTTC | CASSINDRANGYTF | TRBJ1-2 | once | TRBV6-2/TRBV6-3 | TRBD1
TGCGCCAGCAGCCAAGGCGCGGGGAGCACAGATACGCAGTATTTT | CASSQGAGSTDTQYF | TRBJ2-3 | . | TRBV4-3 | .
TGCGCCAGCAGCTACCGGGGGGCGGGCACAGATACGCAGTATTTT | CASSYRGAGTDTQYF | TRBJ2-3 | . | TRBV5-1 | .
TGTGCCAGCAGCTTAGCGCTAGCGGGGGGAAAGGAGACCCAGTACTTC | CASSLALAGGKETQYF | TRBJ2-5 | . | TRBV7-9 | TRBD2
TGTGCCAGCAGCTTCCGGACAGGGGAAAACGAGCAGTACTTC | CASSFRTGENEQYF | TRBJ2-7 | . | TRBV5-5 | TRBD1
TGTGCCAGTAGTGGTGGCGGAGGCCTCTCCTACGAGCAGTACTTC | CASSGGGGLSYEQYF | TRBJ2-7 | once | TRBV19 | .
TGTGCCAGTAGTCAGGGCCTCCGCACAGATACGCAGTATTTT | CASSQGLRTDTQYF | TRBJ2-3 | once | TRBV19 | .
TGTGCCTTCGGGGCCGGGAGGAGTGCTGAAGCTTTCTTT | CAFGAGRSAEAFF | TRBJ1-1 | . | TRBV30 | .
TGTGCCAGCAGTGAACGTTTGATCGGGGCAACTAATGAAAAACTGTTTTTT | CASSERLIGATNEKLFF | TRBJ1-4 | . | TRBV25-1 | .